These 8 T cell receptor beta chains came from one sample sequenced in a study of T-cell reconstitution after alpha-beta-depleted transplantation in children. Preparing the TCRbeta library involved the use of unique molecular identifiers. TCRdb reprocessed the PCR reads with MiXCR, giving one entry per CDR3 protein. This repertoire shows 7,900 or so distinct CDR3 sequences, about 30% found once; its top ten account for roughly 2%. The input for sequencing was peripheral blood, taken 60 days after TCRalphabeta/CD19-depleted stem cell transplant. These receptors originate from a boy in the first two years of life who had a stem cell transplant for SCID, so the T cells may come from the graft donor.

This clonotype was seen a single time. The gene calls are TRBV15 and TRBJ2-7; the D is unclear. This CDR3 is 12 amino acids long. V lost 1 base and J 6 bases, leaving 7 bases between the germline ends. In germline, CDR1 is LNHNV, CDR2 YYDKDF (reference sequence). For the CDR3, the DNA is TGTGCCACCAGCAGAGGATGGGGCGAGCAGTACTTC. Its protein is CATSRGWGEQYF.

The rearrangement links TRBV12-3 or TRBV12-4 to TRBJ2-7; TRBD2 matches at 12 bases. The junction had 3 bases not matched to a gene; V was cut back by 4 bases and J by 2 bases. This CDR3 contains 15 residues. Written as DNA, the CDR3 is TGTGCCAGCAGTTCCGGACTAGCGGGGACCTACGAGCAGTACTTC. This encodes CASSSGLAGTYEQYF.

The chain carries TRBV23-1 and TRBJ2-2; D ambiguous. TRBV23-1 carries the ORF label, with uncertain function. This CDR3 contains 9 residues. Trimming stripped 9 bases from V and 5 bases from J, with 1 base between. CDR3 bases: TGCGCCAGGACCGGGGAGCTGTTTTTT. This encodes CARTGELFF.

V usage is TRBV27 and J usage is TRBJ2-7; D may be TRBD2 (5 bases). The CDR3 has 14 amino acids. From germline, CDR1 is MNHEY and CDR2 SMNVEV (reference sequence). V shed 2 bases and J shed 6 bases, with 14 bases lying between them. The CDR3 protein is CASSLPGRSAEQYF. The CDR3 region has the DNA TGTGCCAGCAGTTTACCGGGAAGGTCGGCCGAGCAGTACTTC.

This chain links TRBV3-1 with TRBJ2-1, with TRBD1 as a possible D gene (5 bases). V lost 2 bases and J lost 4, with 12 bases in between. Germline V CDR1 and CDR2: LGHDT, YNNKEL (reference sequence). The CDR3 is made up of 15 amino acids. In DNA form, the CDR3 reads TGTGCCAGCAGCCAATACCTAGGGGCTTACAATGAGCAGTTCTTC. This gives the protein CASSQYLGAYNEQFF.

This clonotype qualifies as medium-sized (0.01 to 0.1%). This chain uses TRBV7-3 with TRBJ2-7; 10 bases agree with TRBD2. CDR3 size: 15 residues. V lost 2 bases to trimming and J lost 6 bases; unmatched junction nucleotides: 7. CDR1 and CDR2 from the germline V gene are SGHTA and FQGTGA. CDR3 region: CASSLYRAGGIEQYF. In nucleotides, the CDR3 is TGTGCCAGCAGCTTATATCGAGCGGGGGGGATCGAGCAGTACTTC.

In this sample, this clonotype is medium-sized. V and J are TRBV6-5 and TRBJ1-1; TRBD1 aligns across 8 bases. This CDR3 comprises 15 residues. Unmatched junction bases numbered 11, after V lost 7 bases and J lost 4 bases. Germline CDR1 and CDR2: MNHEY and SVGAGI. The CDR3 DNA reads TGTGCCAGCAAGGACAGGGTAAGAGGCCGCACTGAAGCTTTCTTT. This gives the protein CASKDRVRGRTEAFF.

This clonotype is labeled as medium-sized (0.01 to 0.1%). The chain combines TRBV10-2 with TRBJ1-6, with a weak D call TRBD1 (6 bases). This CDR3 has 15 residues. Germline V gene sequence: CDR1 WSHSY, CDR2 SAAADI. V dropped 1 base and J dropped 9 bases, with 13 bases sitting between them. The CDR3, as DNA: TGCGCCAGCAGTGAGTTGACGACAGGTCCTTCACCCCTCCACTTT. This encodes CASSELTTGPSPLHF.